Below are 3 T cell receptor beta chains sequenced from a single sample in a study of T-cell reconstitution after alpha-beta-depleted transplantation in children. A library of TCRbeta sequences, prepared with unique molecular identifiers, was generated. TCRdb re-called the PCR reads through MiXCR, storing one row per CDR3 protein. The table records hundreds of thousands of distinct CDR3 sequences, 10% of them present only once. Sample: PBMCs, taken before TCRalphabeta/CD19-depleted stem cell transplant. The receptor set was obtained from a child aged 2-15 years with inherited bone marrow failure, due to receive a stem cell transplant.

This clonotype was recorded at least ten times. This chain connects TRBV4-3 to TRBJ2-1, with 14 nucleotides matching TRBD2. V trimming: 4 bases; J trimming: 6 bases; junction bases outside the gene matches: 8. This CDR3 comprises 17 residues. CDR1 and CDR2 from the germline V gene are LGHNA and YSLEER. Here the CDR3 reads CASSPGTSGSYSNEQFF. CDR3 coding DNA: TGCGCCAGCAGCCCCGGGACTAGCGGGAGTTACTCCAATGAGCAGTTCTTC.

Many counts were recorded for this clonotype. V is TRBV28 and J is TRBJ2-1, with 7 bases lining up with TRBD2. V shed 1 base, J shed 5 bases, and the junction held 11 bases outside the gene matches. The germline V gene has CDR1 MDHEN and CDR2 SYDVKM. The CDR3 is made up of 17 amino acids. The CDR3 protein is CASSLYRDYQQDNEQFF. The CDR3, as DNA: TGTGCCAGCAGTTTATACCGGGACTACCAGCAGGACAATGAGCAGTTCTTC.

This clonotype has at least ten counts. The V and J genes are TRBV7-2 and TRBJ2-7; no clear D. The CDR3 contains 13 residues. The V gene lost 3 bases and the J gene lost 5 bases, with 11 bases spanning the gap. The V gene's germline CDR1 is SGHTA and CDR2 FQGNSA. This CDR3 reads CASSFWFRNEQYF. The CDR3, as DNA: TGTGCCAGCAGCTTCTGGTTTCGGAACGAGCAGTACTTC. Full variable domain (outside the CDR3, taken from reference TRBV7-2 and TRBJ2-7): GAGVSQSPSNKVTEKGKDVELRCDPISGHTALYWYRQSLGQGLEFLIYFQGNSAPDKSGLPSDRFSAERTGGSVSTLTIQRTQQEDSAVYLCASSFWFRNEQYFGPGTRLTVT.